The next 31 T cell receptor beta chains were all read from a single sample in a study of blood T cell repertoires in COVID-19. TCRdb's copy holds only in-frame clones and misses some; the assay was immunoSEQ multiplex PCR. Of fewer than 250,000 clones listed, 70% to 85% are singletons. Sequenced input: peripheral blood. Receptors were obtained from an elderly woman with acute or convalescent COVID-19.

The rearrangement links TRBV9 to TRBJ1-2; 11 bases line up with TRBD1. J was trimmed by 7 bases and V by 4 bases; bases with no gene match: 12. Germline V gives CDR1 SGDLS, CDR2 YYNGEE. The CDR3 has 16 amino acids. CDR3 in DNA: TGTGCCAGCAGCTGGACAGGGGGCTTTGTTGGCTCTGGCTACACCTTC. It yields the protein CASSWTGGFVGSGYTF.

This clone has only a few counts. The same CDR3 is also encoded by other DNA sequences in this sample. The chain has TRBV5-4 and TRBJ1-3; D uncertain. Trimming took off 0 bases at V and 2 bases at J, with 6 bases between the two ends. Per germline, CDR1 SGHNT and CDR2 YYREEE (reference sequence). CDR3 length: 14 amino acids. The CDR3 nucleotides read TGTGCCAGCAGCTTGGGCGGGGCTGGAAACACCATATATTTT. Translating gives CASSLGGAGNTIYF.

This chain connects TRBV5-4 to TRBJ2-5; a weak D match, TRBD1 (6 bases). Trimming left V 6 bases short and J 4 bases short, with 16 bases between. CDR3 length: 14 amino acids. The germline V gene encodes CDR1 SGHNT and CDR2 YYREEE (reference sequence). CDR3 in amino acids: CASKLGGKGETQYF. In nucleotides, the CDR3 is TGTGCCAGCAAATTAGGGGGAAAGGGAGAGACCCAGTACTTC.

This chain joins TRBV5-1 and TRBJ1-2, with TRBD1 matching over 8 bases. The CDR3 is made up of 14 amino acids. Per germline, CDR1 SGHRS and CDR2 YFSETQ. V trimming: 3 bases; J trimming: 3 bases; junction bases outside the gene matches: 4. CDR3 region: CASSSQGAYYGYTF. In nucleotides, the CDR3 is TGCGCCAGCAGCTCCCAGGGGGCATACTATGGCTACACCTTC.

The chain couples TRBV18 to TRBJ1-1, with D perhaps matching TRBD1 (6 bases). The CDR3 length is 15 residues. The V gene lost 4 bases and the J gene lost 1 base, with 13 bases spanning the gap. CDR1 is KGHSH, CDR2 LQKENI, per germline. The CDR3 loop reads CASSLNGGPNTEAFF. In DNA form, the CDR3 reads TGTGCCAGCTCACTCAACGGGGGGCCGAACACTGAAGCTTTCTTT.

This chain joins TRBV6-1 and TRBJ1-2, with 8 positions matching TRBD1. Germline trimming cut 2 bases from V and 5 bases from J; bases unmatched to any gene: 4. This CDR3 is built from 14 residues. The germline CDR1 and CDR2 sequences are MNHNS and SASEGT. CDR3 sequence (DNA): TGTGCCAGCAGTGAAAACAGGGGGTGGTATGGCTACACCTTC. Its translation is CASSENRGWYGYTF.

On this clone: This sample also contains other DNA sequences that code for the same CDR3. This sequence joins TRBV5-1 and TRBJ2-2, with 8 bases fitting TRBD2. This CDR3 spans 15 amino acids. From germline, CDR1 is SGHRS and CDR2 YFSETQ. V shed 0 bases, J shed 6 bases, and the junction held 4 bases outside the gene matches. CDR3 in DNA: TGCGCCAGCAGCTTGGTTCGGGGGGGCCCCGGGGAGCTGTTTTTT. This gives the protein CASSLVRGGPGELFF.

For the CDR3, the DNA is TGTGCCAGCAGCCCTGGACTAGCCAGCAATGAGCAGTTCTTC. As protein: CASSPGLASNEQFF. This chain joins TRBV3-1 (or the pseudogene TRBV3-2) and TRBJ2-1, with 8 bases lining up with TRBD2. The CDR3 extends over 14 amino acids. Trimming at V came to 4 bases and at J to 6 bases, leaving 5 bases not matched to a gene. CDR1 is LGHDT and CDR2 is YNNKEL in the germline V gene (reference sequence).

The chain recombines TRBV7-9 with TRBJ2-2, with 7 bases identical to TRBD1. The CDR3 has 13 residues. The germline CDR1 and CDR2 sequences are SEHNR and FQNEAQ (reference sequence). V shed 0 bases, J shed 11 bases, and the junction held 3 bases outside the gene matches. Here the CDR3 reads CASSLATGAELFF. Written as DNA, the CDR3 is TGTGCCAGCAGCTTAGCAACAGGGGCAGAGCTGTTTTTT.

The V call is TRBV18, the J call TRBJ2-1; D is perhaps TRBD1 (6 bases). Per the germline V gene, CDR1 is KGHSH and CDR2 is LQKENI. V lost 0 bases, J lost 1 base, and 7 bases lay in between. CDR3 length equals 15 residues. CDR3 bases: TGTGCCAGCTCACCACCCGGACAGTCCTACAATGAGCAGTTCTTC. Protein product: CASSPPGQSYNEQFF.

The chain couples TRBV2 to TRBJ1-5, with 8 nucleotides matching TRBD1. This CDR3 is 15 amino acids long. Trimming took 6 bases from V and 4 from J; bases not matched to a gene: 8. Germline CDR1 SNHLY, CDR2 FYNNEI. DNA for the CDR3: TGTGCCAGCAGCGCAATCGGACAGGGAAATCAGCCCCAGCATTTT. It codes for CASSAIGQGNQPQHF.

This clone has more than one count but fewer than ten. The chain joins TRBV28 to TRBJ1-2; D gene uncertain. The CDR3 covers 12 residues. With 4 bases removed from V and 4 bases from J, the gap between germline ends came to 7 bases. Germline V lookup: CDR1 MDHEN, CDR2 SYDVKM. For the CDR3, the DNA is TGTGCCAGCAGTTCCCTTCTCTATGGCTACACCTTC. Amino acid sequence: CASSSLLYGYTF.

The chain combines TRBV5-1 with TRBJ2-3; 9 bases are a match to TRBD2. J was trimmed by 1 base and V by 0 bases; bases with no gene match: 9. This CDR3 spans 18 amino acids. CDR1 SGHRS and CDR2 YFSETQ come from the germline V gene. CDR3 DNA sequence: TGCGCCAGCAGCTTGGAACCAGCGGGGGGCGTCGGCACAGATACGCAGTATTTT. Translating it yields CASSLEPAGGVGTDTQYF.

This chain uses TRBV2 with TRBJ1-5; D might be TRBD1 (5 bases). The CDR3 sequence is 13 residues long. The germline V gene encodes CDR1 SNHLY and CDR2 FYNNEI. Trimming pared 6 bases from V and 7 bases from J, leaving 13 bases between. The CDR3 reads CASRSTERQPQHF. The CDR3 region has the DNA TGTGCCAGCAGATCGACAGAGAGACAGCCCCAGCATTTT. The whole variable domain, remainder taken from reference TRBV2 and TRBJ1-5, is EPEVTQTPSHQVTQMGQEVILRCVPISNHLYFYWYRQILGQKVEFLVSFYNNEISEKSEIFDDQFSVERPDGSNFTLKIRSTKLEDSAMYFCASRSTERQPQHFGDGTRLSIL.

The chain is built from TRBV2 and TRBJ2-7, with D maybe TRBD2 (6 bases). The germline V gene encodes CDR1 SNHLY and CDR2 FYNNEI. Deletions cut 4 bases from V and 6 bases from J, with 19 bases between. The CDR3 runs 15 residues. The CDR3 bases are TGTGCCAGCAGTGCGATACCCGGGACTTACAGCGAGCAGTACTTC. This gives the protein CASSAIPGTYSEQYF.

Notes on this clone: The junction and the germline gene differ at one end; a read error may be behind it. The J gene is TRBJ2-3, the V gene TRBV7-7; 10 bases line up with TRBD1. Germline V CDR1 and CDR2: SSHAT, FNYEAQ (reference sequence). The CDR3 runs 14 residues. The CDR3 sequence is CASSPGQGTDTQYF. DNA of the CDR3: TGTGCTAGCAGCCCGGGACAGGGGACAGATACGCAGTATTTT.

The chain couples TRBV27 to TRBJ2-3; a possible D gene is TRBD2 (6 bases). This CDR3 has 15 residues. The V gene's germline CDR1 is MNHEY and CDR2 SMNVEV (reference sequence). The V and J ends lost 0 bases and 5 bases respectively, with 12 bases between them. In DNA, the CDR3 is TGTGCCAGCAGTTTATCGGCACGGGGAGGAGATACGCAGTATTTT. Amino acids: CASSLSARGGDTQYF.

The genes are TRBV2 and TRBJ1-6, with D hard to call. The CDR3 has 14 amino acids. Per the germline V gene, CDR1 is SNHLY and CDR2 is FYNNEI. V gave up 6 bases and J gave up 10 bases, with 16 bases separating them. The CDR3 sequence is CASRYASDTSPLHF. The CDR3 nucleotides are TGTGCCAGCAGGTATGCCTCTGATACATCACCCCTCCACTTT.

The genes are TRBV2 and TRBJ2-7; 10 positions agree with TRBD2. This CDR3 comprises 18 residues. The germline gives CDR1 SNHLY, CDR2 FYNNEI. The J segment lost 3 bases and the V segment lost 3 bases, leaving 14 bases of the junction unmatched. CDR3 region: CASSEFLGLAGGYYEQYF. CDR3 coding DNA: TGTGCCAGCAGTGAGTTTTTGGGGTTAGCGGGAGGATACTACGAGCAGTACTTC.

The gene calls are TRBV19 and TRBJ1-2; D is ambiguous. The germline CDR1 and CDR2 sequences are LNHDA and SQIVND (reference sequence). The CDR3 contains 14 residues. Trimming took off 3 bases at V and 3 bases at J, with 11 bases between the two ends. The CDR3: CASSMPRQYYGYTF. The CDR3 DNA reads as TGTGCCAGTAGTATGCCGAGGCAGTACTATGGCTACACCTTC.

This chain uses TRBV3-1 (or the pseudogene TRBV3-2) with TRBJ1-6, with D possibly being TRBD1 (6 bases). From germline, CDR1 is LGHDT and CDR2 YNNKEL (reference sequence). The V end was cut by 0 bases, the J end by 7 bases, with 13 bases between. The CDR3 is 16 amino acids. CDR3: CASSQERGGRNSPLHF. The CDR3 DNA reads as TGTGCCAGCAGCCAAGAAAGGGGGGGGCGGAATTCACCCCTCCACTTT.

CDR3 residues: CASSNRQGVGKETQYF. The CDR3, as DNA: TGTGCCAGCAGCAATCGACAGGGGGTGGGGAAAGAGACCCAGTACTTC. V gene TRBV7-2 combines with J gene TRBJ2-5; 9 bases fit TRBD1. Losses at the gene ends were 5 bases for V and 3 bases for J; bases not matched to a gene: 10. Looked up from germline, CDR1 is SGHTA and CDR2 is FQGNSA. The CDR3 covers 16 residues. The variable domain in full, with the rest retrieved from reference TRBV7-2 and TRBJ2-5, is GAGVSQSPSNKVTEKGKDVELRCDPISGHTALYWYRQSLGQGLEFLIYFQGNSAPDKSGLPSDRFSAERTGGSVSTLTIQRTQQEDSAVYLCASSNRQGVGKETQYFGPGTRLLVL.

This chain links TRBV7-9 with TRBJ2-5; D remains unclear. Germline V gene data show CDR1 as SEHNR and CDR2 as FQNEAQ (reference sequence). The CDR3 length is 15 residues. Deletions cut 2 bases from V and 5 bases from J, with 15 bases between. The chain's CDR3 is CASSLPPGFRETQYF. CDR3 nucleotides: TGTGCCAGCAGCTTACCCCCCGGGTTTAGGGAGACCCAGTACTTC.

This clone was seen a handful of times. The V gene is TRBV6-2 or TRBV6-3, the J gene TRBJ1-4; 10 bases agree with TRBD1. This CDR3 has 14 amino acids. The germline V gene encodes CDR1 MNHEY and CDR2 SVGEGT. J gave up 8 bases and V 3 bases, and 3 bases lay outside the gene matches. The CDR3 protein is CASSYGTGVEKLFF. CDR3 coding DNA: TGTGCCAGCAGTTATGGGACAGGGGTCGAAAAACTGTTTTTT.

V and J are TRBV5-3 and TRBJ2-1, with D hard to call. TRBV5-3 is placed among ORFs of uncertain function. The length of the CDR3 is 14 residues. Trimming removed 1 base from V and 1 base from J, with 6 bases in between. CDR3 sequence: CARSLRRSYNEQFF. In DNA, the CDR3 is TGTGCCAGAAGCTTGCGTAGATCCTACAATGAGCAGTTCTTC.

V gene TRBV5-1 combines with J gene TRBJ2-2, with a tentative D call TRBD1 (6 bases). The CDR3 is 16 residues long. Trimming removed 1 base from V and 7 bases from J, with 17 bases in between. The germline V gene has CDR1 SGHRS and CDR2 YFSETQ. This CDR3 is CASSLTVSRGGGELFF. Here the CDR3 DNA reads TGCGCCAGCAGCTTGACCGTTTCCAGGGGTGGCGGGGAGCTGTTTTTT.

V is TRBV6-1 and J is TRBJ1-2, with D possibly matching TRBD1 (5 bases). The CDR3 length is 13 residues. V lost 2 bases and J 7 bases, leaving 11 bases between the germline ends. CDR1 MNHNS and CDR2 SASEGT come from the germline V gene. The CDR3: CASSERQGSGYTF. The DNA for the CDR3 is TGTGCCAGCAGTGAACGTCAGGGATCTGGCTACACCTTC.

V and J are TRBV10-3 and TRBJ1-2; D ambiguous. Per germline, CDR1 ENHRY and CDR2 SYGVKD. With 2 bases removed from V and 7 bases from J, the gap between germline ends came to 5 bases. This CDR3 contains 11 residues. CDR3 region: CAISETSGYTF. The CDR3, as DNA: TGTGCCATCAGTGAGACAAGTGGCTACACCTTC.

The chain carries TRBV9 and TRBJ2-5; 8 bases fit TRBD2. The germline V gene encodes CDR1 SGDLS and CDR2 YYNGEE. CDR3 size: 15 residues. V trimming: 0 bases; J trimming: 5 bases; junction bases outside the gene matches: 6. CDR3 sequence (DNA): TGTGCCAGCAGCGTAGCGGGAGGGCGCGGGGAGACCCAGTACTTC. Translating it yields CASSVAGGRGETQYF. Full variable domain (remainder filled in from reference TRBV9 and TRBJ2-5): DSGVTQTPKHLITATGQRVTLRCSPRSGDLSVYWYQQSLDQGLQFLIQYYNGEERAKGNILERFSAQQFPDLHSELNLSSLELGDSALYFCASSVAGGRGETQYFGPGTRLLVL.

The V gene is TRBV14, the J gene TRBJ2-1, with D perhaps matching TRBD1 (5 bases). V dropped 1 base and J dropped 7 bases, with 11 bases sitting between them. CDR1 is SGHDN, CDR2 FVKESK, per germline. There are 14 residues in the CDR3. CDR3 DNA: TGTGCCAGCAGCCAAGTTAGGGGTGGGAATGAGCAGTTCTTC. Amino acid sequence: CASSQVRGGNEQFF.

This clone was seen more than once but under ten times. This chain uses TRBV28 with TRBJ1-4; 8 bases fit TRBD1. CDR1 and CDR2 from the germline V gene are MDHEN and SYDVKM. V dropped 6 bases and J dropped 0; count of bases not matched to a gene: 3. The CDR3 covers 15 residues. The CDR3 region has the DNA TGTGCCAGCAGGCAACAGGGGGCAACTAATGAAAAACTGTTTTTT. Amino acids: CASRQQGATNEKLFF.